The entry below describes one T cell receptor (beta chain). TCR beta from blood CD8+ and CD4+ T cells was sequenced. Relapsing-remitting disease, either stable or active, was present in the multiple sclerosis controls, who were treatment-naive patients. TEMRA cells were FACS-enriched and CD8+ and CD4+ T cells negatively isolated. The data belong to a study of CD8 T cells in Susac syndrome. Reverse transcription of roughly 0.45 to 1 ug RNA was performed with random hexamers. Amplification of TCR beta CDR3 was carried out by immunoSEQ multiplex PCR, which covered 54 Vbeta and 13 Jbeta segments. TCRdb analysed the immunoSEQ multiplex PCR reads with MiXCR anew, one entry per CDR3 protein. Here the sample spans approximately 230,000 distinct CDR3 sequences, 85% to 95% being singletons. The sequence derives from a human donor with multiple sclerosis. Specimen: CD4+ T cells from PBMCs.

The CDR3 bases are TGTGCCAGCAGTGCGCCCCAGGCCACTAACTATGGCTACACCTTC. Amino acids: CASSAPQATNYGYTF. This chain joins TRBV2 and TRBJ1-2; D is uncertain. The V gene's germline CDR1 is SNHLY and CDR2 FYNNEI. Trimming cost V 4 bases and J 0 bases, with 12 bases left between them. The CDR3 extends over 15 amino acids.